Sequencing of this TCR beta chain was carried out in a study of cytomegalovirus exposure and HLA in healthy donors. The CDR3 runs to 14 residues. Germline-derived CDR1 and CDR2 are GTSNPN and SVGIG (reference sequence). V lost 3 bases and J 0 bases, leaving 11 bases between the germline ends. The method was immunoSEQ multiplex PCR; TCRdb's version includes in-frame clones alone and lacks a portion of them. This sample yields 150,000 to 200,000 clones, of which more than 70% are seen a single time; approximately 1.5% belongs to the top ten. The receptor was derived from a woman between 18 and 29 years old in good health and CMV-seronegative. Source material: PBMCs. The J gene is TRBJ1-1, the V gene TRBV30; D remains unclear. CDR3 nucleotide sequence: TGTGCCTGGAGGAGACGGCTAGTGAACACTGAAGCTTTCTTT. It is translated as CAWRRRLVNTEAFF.